The entry below gives a single T cell receptor beta chain sequence along with its context. Its antigen is unknown. Trimming cost V 8 bases and J 10 bases; bases outside gene matches: 16. Germline values: CDR1 MNHEY, CDR2 SMNVEV (reference sequence). This CDR3 contains 15 residues. These data are taken from a study of blood T cells in healthy people across ages. General study results and limits: Donors of long life had a larger count of naive CD4+ cells and greater diversity than aged donors. While age rose, TCR beta diversity per million T cells dropped in a roughly linear way. Naive T cell percentage by flow cytometry tracked strongly with beta diversity. Possibly confounding the expanded clonotype changes was the fact that donor CMV status was unknown.

Using a J-beta primer mix together with a sample-barcoded 5' primer, a second PCR was run for roughly 7 to 11 cycles. TCRdb independently ran MiXCR on the 5' RACE reads; one entry per CDR3 protein. This sample has over 1,500,000 distinct CDR3 sequences, with around 40% found just once. The receptor was isolated from a human donor in good health. The rearrangement links TRBV27 to TRBJ2-1, with 8 bases that match TRBD1. Sequencing was done on a sample of blood. The CDR3 region is CASSITGGGSYEQFF. Written as DNA, the CDR3 is TGTGCCAGCTCAATTACAGGGGGAGGATCCTACGAGCAGTTCTTC.